A selection of T cell receptor beta chains follows, all from one sample in a study of blood T cell repertoires in COVID-19. The data were produced by immunoSEQ multiplex PCR, yet TCRdb's version contains in-frame clones alone and is incomplete. In the table there are 250,000 to 300,000 clones, 82% of which are singletons. Sequenced sample: PBMCs or T cells enriched from blood (not recorded which). These TCRs come from a man in his forties or fifties who had been exposed to COVID-19. Each CDR3 is given with its conserved first and last residue.

V: TRBV5-1
CDR3: CASSLSSGTDTQYF

V: TRBV10-3
CDR3: CAIGGGGINQETQYF

V: TRBV29-1
CDR3: CSVPSVGEADHYEQYF

V: TRBV7-3
CDR3: CASSPSPGGSYEQYF

V: TRBV11-2
CDR3: CASSLRVYEQYF

V: TRBV3-1/TRBV3-2
CDR3: CASSQRGTVAGEQYF

V: TRBV14
CDR3: CASRLKVTSQRNEQFF

V: TRBV24-1
CDR3: CATSDPAAGGSNEQFF

V: TRBV30
CDR3: CAYHRPGSGAYEQYF

V: TRBV24-1
CDR3: CATREAGQGGTEAFF

V: TRBV2
CDR3: CASSSGTEAYEQYF

V: TRBV19
CDR3: CASTNPGAGGNEQFF

V: TRBV12-3/TRBV12-4
CDR3: CASSLGQLYEQYF

V: TRBV6-6
CDR3: CASRPEGLAVTYEQYF

V: TRBV6-2/TRBV6-3
CDR3: CASSSGVAMPQHF

V: TRBV3-1/TRBV3-2
CDR3: CASSQEGGFSSGYTF

V: TRBV5-8
CDR3: CASEKNGGRAWNEQFF

V: TRBV24-1
CDR3: CATGRGSGRGNEQFF

V: TRBV6-1
CDR3: CASSEAGTGTTLRLETQYF

V: TRBV5-1
CDR3: CASSSSSGNTIYF

V: TRBV7-2
CDR3: CASSSSRRQGFAYEQYF

V: TRBV9
CDR3: CASRDDKAQKKNTIYF

V: TRBV30
CDR3: CAWSSTLGQGNGYTF

V: TRBV6-1
CDR3: CASSESLGAGAYEQYF

V: TRBV5-6
CDR3: CASSLVGSDYEQYF

V: TRBV27
CDR3: CASSSPSRQGYEQYF

V: TRBV27
CDR3: CASSFGWRTEAFF

V: TRBV19
CDR3: CASSWTGDNQPQHF

V: TRBV3-1/TRBV3-2
CDR3: CASSLITGGSKYF

V: TRBV28
CDR3: CASSSPGGGVDGYTF